What follows is one T cell receptor (beta chain) and its context. The sample belongs to a study of blood T cells in healthy people across ages. The CDR3 is 15 amino acids. CDR1 and CDR2 from the germline V gene are SGHDN and FVKESK. V dropped 1 base and J dropped 3 bases, with 12 bases sitting between them. Then a second PCR, running about 7 to 11 cycles, was carried out with a sample-barcoded 5' primer and a J-beta primer mix. TCRdb re-derived calls from the 5' RACE reads in MiXCR, one entry per CDR3 protein. The table lists around 780,000 distinct CDR3 sequences, roughly 25% of them singletons. These sequences were also reported in another study, on T cells of mothers and their children. In that study: Unrelated mother-child pairs always had slightly, but never significantly, lower normalized overlap than related pairs.

The sample was blood. This sequence joins TRBV14 and TRBJ1-1; the D is unclear. This TCR derives from a boy between 10 and 17 years old in good health. In DNA, the CDR3 is TGTGCCAGCAGCCAAGTCTCAGGCGGGGACACTGAAGCTTTCTTT. Translation gives CASSQVSGGDTEAFF.